One T cell receptor (beta chain) is described in this entry. From germline, CDR1 is SGHAT and CDR2 FQNNGV. The CDR3 spans 15 residues. V shed 4 bases and J shed 3 bases, with 12 bases lying between them. The sample is drawn from a study of OX40 agonist ivuxolimab in advanced cancers. Study background: Those enrolled were roughly 80% male, with a mean age of about 66 years and ages from roughly 20 to 90.

Measured with immunoSEQ multiplex PCR; TCRdb has only the in-frame clones, and not every one. The sample includes around 140,000 clones, about 92% of them seen just once. V usage is TRBV11-2 and J usage is TRBJ2-2, with D tentatively TRBD1 (5 bases). The receptor was isolated from an adult with an advanced solid tumor such as melanoma, head and neck, liver or kidney cancer. Specimen: CD4+ or CD8+ T cells sorted from blood, collected in a trial of the OX40 agonist ivuxolimab. The CDR3 DNA follows: TGTGCCAGCAGCTCCCGGCAGGGCGACACCGGGGAGCTGTTTTTT. As protein: CASSSRQGDTGELFF.